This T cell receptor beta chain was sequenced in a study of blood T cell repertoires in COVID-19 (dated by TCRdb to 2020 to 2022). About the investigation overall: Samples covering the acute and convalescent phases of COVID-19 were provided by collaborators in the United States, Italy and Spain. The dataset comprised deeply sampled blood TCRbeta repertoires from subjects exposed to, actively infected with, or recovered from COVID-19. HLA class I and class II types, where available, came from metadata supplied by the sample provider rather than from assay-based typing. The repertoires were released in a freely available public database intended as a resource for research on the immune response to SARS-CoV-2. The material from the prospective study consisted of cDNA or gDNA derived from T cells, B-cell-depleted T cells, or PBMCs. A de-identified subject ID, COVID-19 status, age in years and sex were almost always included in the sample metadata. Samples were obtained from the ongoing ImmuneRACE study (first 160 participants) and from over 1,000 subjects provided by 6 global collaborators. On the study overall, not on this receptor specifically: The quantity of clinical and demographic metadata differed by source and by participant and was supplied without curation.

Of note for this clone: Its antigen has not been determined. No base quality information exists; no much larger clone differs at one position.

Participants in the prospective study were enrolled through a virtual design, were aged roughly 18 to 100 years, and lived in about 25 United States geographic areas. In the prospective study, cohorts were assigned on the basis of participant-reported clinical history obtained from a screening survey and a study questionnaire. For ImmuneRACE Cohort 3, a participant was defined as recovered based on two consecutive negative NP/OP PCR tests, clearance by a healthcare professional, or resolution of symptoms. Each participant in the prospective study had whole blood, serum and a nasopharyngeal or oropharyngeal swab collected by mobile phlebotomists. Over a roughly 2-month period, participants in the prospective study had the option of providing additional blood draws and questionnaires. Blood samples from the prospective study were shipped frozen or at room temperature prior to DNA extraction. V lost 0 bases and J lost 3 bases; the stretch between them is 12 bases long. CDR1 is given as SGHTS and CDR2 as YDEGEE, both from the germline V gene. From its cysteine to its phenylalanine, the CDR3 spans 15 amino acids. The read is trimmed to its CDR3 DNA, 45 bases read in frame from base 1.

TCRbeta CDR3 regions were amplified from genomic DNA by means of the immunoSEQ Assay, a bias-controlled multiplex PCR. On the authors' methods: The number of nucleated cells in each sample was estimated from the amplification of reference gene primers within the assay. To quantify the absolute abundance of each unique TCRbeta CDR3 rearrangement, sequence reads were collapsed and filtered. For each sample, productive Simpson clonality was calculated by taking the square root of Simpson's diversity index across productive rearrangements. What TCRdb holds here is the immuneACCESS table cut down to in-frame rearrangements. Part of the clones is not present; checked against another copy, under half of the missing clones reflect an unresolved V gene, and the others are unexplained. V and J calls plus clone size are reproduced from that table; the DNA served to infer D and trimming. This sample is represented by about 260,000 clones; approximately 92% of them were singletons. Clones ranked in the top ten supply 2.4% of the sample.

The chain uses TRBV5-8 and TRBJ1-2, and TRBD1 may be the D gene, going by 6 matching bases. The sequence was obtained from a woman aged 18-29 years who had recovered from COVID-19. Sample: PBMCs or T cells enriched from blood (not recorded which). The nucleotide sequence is TGTGCCAGCAGCTTGGTACGGGGGGCAGACTATGGCTACACCTTC. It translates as CASSLVRGADYGYTF.